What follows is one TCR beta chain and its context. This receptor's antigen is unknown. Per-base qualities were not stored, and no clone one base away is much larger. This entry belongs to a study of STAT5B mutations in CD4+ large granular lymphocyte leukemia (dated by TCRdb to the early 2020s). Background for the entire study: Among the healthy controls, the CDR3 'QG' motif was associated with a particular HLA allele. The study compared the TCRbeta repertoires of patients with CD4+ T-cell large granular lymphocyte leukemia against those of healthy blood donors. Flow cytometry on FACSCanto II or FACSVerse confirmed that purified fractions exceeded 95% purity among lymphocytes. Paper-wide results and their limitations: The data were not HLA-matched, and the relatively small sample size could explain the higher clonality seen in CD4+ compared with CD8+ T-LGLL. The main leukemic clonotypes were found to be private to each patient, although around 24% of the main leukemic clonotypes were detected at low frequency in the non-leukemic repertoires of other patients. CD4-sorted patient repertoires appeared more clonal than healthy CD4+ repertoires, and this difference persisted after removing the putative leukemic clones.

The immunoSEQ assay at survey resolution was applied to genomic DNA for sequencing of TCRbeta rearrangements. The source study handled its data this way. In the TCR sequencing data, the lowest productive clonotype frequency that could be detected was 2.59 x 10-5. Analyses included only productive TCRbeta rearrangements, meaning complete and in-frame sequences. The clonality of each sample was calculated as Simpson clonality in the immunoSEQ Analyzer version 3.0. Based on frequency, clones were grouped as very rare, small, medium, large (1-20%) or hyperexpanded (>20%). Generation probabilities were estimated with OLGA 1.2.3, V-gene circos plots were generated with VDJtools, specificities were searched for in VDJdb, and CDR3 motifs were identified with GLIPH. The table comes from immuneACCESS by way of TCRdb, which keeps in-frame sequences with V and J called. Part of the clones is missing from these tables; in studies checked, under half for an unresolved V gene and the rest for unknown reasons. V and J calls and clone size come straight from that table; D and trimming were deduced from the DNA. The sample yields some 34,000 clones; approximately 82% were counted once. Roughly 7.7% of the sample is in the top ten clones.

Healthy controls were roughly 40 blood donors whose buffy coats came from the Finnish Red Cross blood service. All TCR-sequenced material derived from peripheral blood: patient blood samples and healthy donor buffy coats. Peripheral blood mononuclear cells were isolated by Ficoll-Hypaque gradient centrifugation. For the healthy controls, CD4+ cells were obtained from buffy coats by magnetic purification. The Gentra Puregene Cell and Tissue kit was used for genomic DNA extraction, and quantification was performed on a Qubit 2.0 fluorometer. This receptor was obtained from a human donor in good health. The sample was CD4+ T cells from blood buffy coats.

The CDR3 loop reads CASSPPQNRGAHEQYF. The nucleotides read TGTGCCAGCTCACCACCCCAGAACAGGGGGGCCCACGAGCAGTACTTC. Recombination linked TRBV18 to TRBJ2-7; 8 central nucleotides agree with TRBD1. CDR3 length: 16 amino acids, cysteine to phenylalanine. Kept here is only the CDR3 DNA, which spans 48 bases and is read in frame from base 1. From a lookup of the germline V gene, CDR1 and CDR2 are KGHSH and LQKENI. Trimming accounts for 0 bases at V and 5 bases at J, while the number of junction bases matched to no gene is 9.